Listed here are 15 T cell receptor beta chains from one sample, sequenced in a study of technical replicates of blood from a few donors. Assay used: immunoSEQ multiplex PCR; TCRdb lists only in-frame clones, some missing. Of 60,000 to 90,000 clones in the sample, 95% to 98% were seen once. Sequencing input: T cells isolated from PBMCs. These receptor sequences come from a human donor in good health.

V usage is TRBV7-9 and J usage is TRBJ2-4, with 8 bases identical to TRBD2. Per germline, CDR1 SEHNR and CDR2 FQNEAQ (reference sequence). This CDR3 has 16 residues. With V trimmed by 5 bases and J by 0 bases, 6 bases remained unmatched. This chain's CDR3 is CASSASGGGAKNIQYF. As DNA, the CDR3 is TGTGCCAGCAGCGCGAGCGGGGGCGGAGCCAAAAACATTCAGTACTTC.

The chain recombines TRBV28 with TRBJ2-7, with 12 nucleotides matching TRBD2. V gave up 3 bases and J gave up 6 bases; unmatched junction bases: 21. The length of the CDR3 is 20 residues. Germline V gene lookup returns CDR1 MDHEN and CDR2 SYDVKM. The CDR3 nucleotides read TGTGCCAGCAGTTTTTCAACGATACGACTAGCGGGAGCCTACGCAGGCGAGCAGTACTTC. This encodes CASSFSTIRLAGAYAGEQYF.

CDR3 loop: CASSLTSGDGYEQYF. The CDR3 DNA reads TGCGCCAGCAGCTTAACATCAGGGGACGGTTACGAGCAGTACTTC. The rearrangement joins TRBV5-1 to TRBJ2-7; D perhaps matches TRBD1 (6 bases). The CDR3 runs to 15 residues. Germline V gene data show CDR1 as SGHRS and CDR2 as YFSETQ. Trimming took off 2 bases at V and 4 bases at J, with 16 bases between the two ends.

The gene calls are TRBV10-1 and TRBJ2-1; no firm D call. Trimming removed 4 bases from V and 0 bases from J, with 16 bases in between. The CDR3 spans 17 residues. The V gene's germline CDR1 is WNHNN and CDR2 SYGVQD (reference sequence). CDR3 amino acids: CASSGNGMRSSYNEQFF. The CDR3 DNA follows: TGCGCCAGCAGTGGAAACGGTATGCGGAGCTCCTACAATGAGCAGTTCTTC.

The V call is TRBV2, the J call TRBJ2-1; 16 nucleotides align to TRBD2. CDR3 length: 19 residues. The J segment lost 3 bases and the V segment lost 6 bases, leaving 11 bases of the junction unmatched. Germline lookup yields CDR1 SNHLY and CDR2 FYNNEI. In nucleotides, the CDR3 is TGTGCCAGCAGGGCCGGGACTAGCGGGAGGGCCCGCCTCTACAATGAGCAGTTCTTC. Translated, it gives CASRAGTSGRARLYNEQFF.

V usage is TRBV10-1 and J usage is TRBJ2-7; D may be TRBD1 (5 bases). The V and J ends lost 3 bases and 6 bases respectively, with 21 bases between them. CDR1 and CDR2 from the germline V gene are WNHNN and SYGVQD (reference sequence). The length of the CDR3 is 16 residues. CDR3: CASSETILRQGVEQYF. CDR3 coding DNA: TGCGCCAGCAGTGAAACTATCCTTCGGCAGGGTGTCGAGCAGTACTTC.

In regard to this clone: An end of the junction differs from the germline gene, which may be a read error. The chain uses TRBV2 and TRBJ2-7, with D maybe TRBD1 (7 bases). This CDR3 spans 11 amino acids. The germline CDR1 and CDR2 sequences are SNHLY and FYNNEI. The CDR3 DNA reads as TGTGCCAGCAGTCGTACCGGGACAGCGGGCTTC. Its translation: CASSRTGTAGF. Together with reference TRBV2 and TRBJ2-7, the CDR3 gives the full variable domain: EPEVTQTPSHQVTQMGQEVILRCVPISNHLYFYWYRQILGQKVEFLVSFYNNEISEKSEIFDDQFSVERPDGSNFTLKIRSTKLEDSAMYFCASSRTGTAGFGPGTRLTVT.

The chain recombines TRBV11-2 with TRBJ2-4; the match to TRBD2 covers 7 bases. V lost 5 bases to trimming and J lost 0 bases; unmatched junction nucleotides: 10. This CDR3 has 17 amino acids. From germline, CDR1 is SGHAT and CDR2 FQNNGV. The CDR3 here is CASSPRGRELAKNIQYF. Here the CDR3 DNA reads TGTGCCAGCAGCCCACGAGGGCGGGAGCTAGCCAAAAACATTCAGTACTTC.

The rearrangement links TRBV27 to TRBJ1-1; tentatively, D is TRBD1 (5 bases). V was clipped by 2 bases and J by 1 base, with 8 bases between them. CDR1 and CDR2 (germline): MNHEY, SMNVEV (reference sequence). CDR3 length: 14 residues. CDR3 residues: CASSLLGGNTEAFF. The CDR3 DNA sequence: TGTGCCAGCAGTTTACTCGGGGGGAACACTGAAGCTTTCTTT.

CDR3 sequence reads: CASSDSRDRDLEAFF. CDR3 sequence (DNA): TGTGCCAGCAGCGATAGCCGGGACAGGGATCTTGAAGCTTTCTTT. V usage is TRBV11-2 and J usage is TRBJ1-1; 9 bases map to TRBD1. The ends lost 5 bases at V and 7 bases at J; junction bases unmatched: 11. Germline V gives CDR1 SGHAT, CDR2 FQNNGV. This CDR3 spans 15 amino acids.

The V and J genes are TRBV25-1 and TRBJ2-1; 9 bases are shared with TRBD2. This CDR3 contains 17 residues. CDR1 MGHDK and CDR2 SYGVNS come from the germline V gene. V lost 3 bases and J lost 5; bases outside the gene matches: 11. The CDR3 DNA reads TGTGCCAGCAGTGACCCCCCTAGCGGGGCCGCACACAATGAGCAGTTCTTC. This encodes CASSDPPSGAAHNEQFF. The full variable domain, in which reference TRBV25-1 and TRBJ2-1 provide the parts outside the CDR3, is EADIYQTPRYLVIGTGKKITLECSQTMGHDKMYWYQQDPGMELHLIHYSYGVNSTEKGDLSSESTVSRIRTEHFPLTLESARPSHTSQYLCASSDPPSGAAHNEQFFGPGTRLTVL.

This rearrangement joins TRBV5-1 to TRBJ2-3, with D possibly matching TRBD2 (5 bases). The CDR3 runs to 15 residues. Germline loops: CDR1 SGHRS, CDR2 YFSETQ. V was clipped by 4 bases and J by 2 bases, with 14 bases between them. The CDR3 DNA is TGCGCCAGCAGCCCCGTCGGCGGGTTCACAGATACGCAGTATTTT. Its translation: CASSPVGGFTDTQYF.

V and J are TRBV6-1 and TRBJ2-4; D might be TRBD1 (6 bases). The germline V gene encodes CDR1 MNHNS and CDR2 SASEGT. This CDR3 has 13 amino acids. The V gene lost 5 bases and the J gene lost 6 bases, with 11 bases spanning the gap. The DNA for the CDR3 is TGTGCCAGCAGTACACTAGGGGGAAACATTCAGTACTTC. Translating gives CASSTLGGNIQYF.

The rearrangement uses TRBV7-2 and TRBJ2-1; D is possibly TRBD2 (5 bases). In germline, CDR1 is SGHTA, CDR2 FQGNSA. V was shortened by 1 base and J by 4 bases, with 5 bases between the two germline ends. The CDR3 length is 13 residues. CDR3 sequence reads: CASSLGRYNEQFF. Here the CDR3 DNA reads TGTGCCAGCAGCTTAGGGAGGTACAATGAGCAGTTCTTC.

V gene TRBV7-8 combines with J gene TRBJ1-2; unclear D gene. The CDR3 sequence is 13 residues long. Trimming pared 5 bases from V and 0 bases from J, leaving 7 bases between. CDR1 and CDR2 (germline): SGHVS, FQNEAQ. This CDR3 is CASSPESNYGYTF. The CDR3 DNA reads TGTGCCAGCAGCCCCGAGTCTAACTATGGCTACACCTTC. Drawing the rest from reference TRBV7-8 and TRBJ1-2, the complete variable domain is GAGVSQSPRYKVAKRGQDVALRCDPISGHVSLFWYQQALGQGPEFLTYFQNEAQLDKSGLPSDRFFAERPEGSVSTLKIQRTQQEDSAVYLCASSPESNYGYTFGSGTRLTVV.